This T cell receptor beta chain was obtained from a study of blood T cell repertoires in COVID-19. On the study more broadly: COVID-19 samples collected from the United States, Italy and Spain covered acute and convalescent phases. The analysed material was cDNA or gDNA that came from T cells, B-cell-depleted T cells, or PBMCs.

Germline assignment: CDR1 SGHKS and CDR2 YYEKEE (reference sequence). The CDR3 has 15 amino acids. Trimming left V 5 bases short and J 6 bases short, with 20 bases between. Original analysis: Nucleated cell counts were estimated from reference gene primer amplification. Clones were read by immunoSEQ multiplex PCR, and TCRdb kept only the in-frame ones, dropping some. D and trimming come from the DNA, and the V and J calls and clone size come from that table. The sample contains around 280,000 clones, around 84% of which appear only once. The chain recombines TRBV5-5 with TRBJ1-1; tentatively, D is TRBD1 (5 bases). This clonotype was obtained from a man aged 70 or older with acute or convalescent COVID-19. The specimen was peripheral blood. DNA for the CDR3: TGTGCCAGCAGACGGGAGCAGACAGCGGCCTCTGAAGCTTTCTTT. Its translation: CASRREQTAASEAFF.